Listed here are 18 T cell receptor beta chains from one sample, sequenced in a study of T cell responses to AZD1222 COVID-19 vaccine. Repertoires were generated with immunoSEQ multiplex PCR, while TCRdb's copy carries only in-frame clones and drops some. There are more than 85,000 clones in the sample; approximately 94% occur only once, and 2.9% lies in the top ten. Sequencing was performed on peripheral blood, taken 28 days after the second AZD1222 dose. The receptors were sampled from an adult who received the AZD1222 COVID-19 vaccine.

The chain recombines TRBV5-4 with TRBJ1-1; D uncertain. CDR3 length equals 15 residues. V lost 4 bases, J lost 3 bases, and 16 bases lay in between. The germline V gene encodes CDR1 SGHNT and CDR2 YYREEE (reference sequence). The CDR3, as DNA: TGTGCCAGCAGCCCTTCTCGGGGATTGTACACTGAAGCTTTCTTT. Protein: CASSPSRGLYTEAFF.

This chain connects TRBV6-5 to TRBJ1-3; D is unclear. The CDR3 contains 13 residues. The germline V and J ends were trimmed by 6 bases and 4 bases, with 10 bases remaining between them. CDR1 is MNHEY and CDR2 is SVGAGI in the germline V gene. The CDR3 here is CASRSLQGNTIYF. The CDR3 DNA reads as TGTGCCAGCAGGTCTCTTCAGGGAAACACCATATATTTT.

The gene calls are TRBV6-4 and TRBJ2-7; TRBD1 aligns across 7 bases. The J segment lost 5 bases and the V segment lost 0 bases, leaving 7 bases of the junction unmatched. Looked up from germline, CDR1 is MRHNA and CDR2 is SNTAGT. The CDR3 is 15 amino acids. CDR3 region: CASSDSRQGKDEQYF. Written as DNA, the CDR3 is TGTGCCAGCAGTGACTCCCGACAGGGTAAGGACGAGCAGTACTTC.

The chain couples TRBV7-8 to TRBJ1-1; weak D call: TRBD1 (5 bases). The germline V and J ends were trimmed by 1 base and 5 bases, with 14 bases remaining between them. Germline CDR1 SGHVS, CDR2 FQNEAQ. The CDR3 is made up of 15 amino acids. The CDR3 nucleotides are TGTGCCAGCAGCTTAGGAGGAGAGGGGAAGACTGAAGCTTTCTTT. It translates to CASSLGGEGKTEAFF.

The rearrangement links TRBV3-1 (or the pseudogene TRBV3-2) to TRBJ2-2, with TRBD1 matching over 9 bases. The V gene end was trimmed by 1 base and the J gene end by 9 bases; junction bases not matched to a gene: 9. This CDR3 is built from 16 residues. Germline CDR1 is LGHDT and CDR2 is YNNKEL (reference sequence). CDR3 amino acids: CASSQVEGQGRRELFF. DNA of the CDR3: TGTGCCAGCAGCCAAGTGGAGGGACAGGGACGCCGGGAGCTGTTTTTT.

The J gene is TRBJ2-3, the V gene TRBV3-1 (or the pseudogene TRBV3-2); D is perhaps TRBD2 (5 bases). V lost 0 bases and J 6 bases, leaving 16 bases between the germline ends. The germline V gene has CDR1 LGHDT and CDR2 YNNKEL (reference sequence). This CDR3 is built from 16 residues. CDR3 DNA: TGTGCCAGCAGCCAAGATAGAAGCCTAGCCGTGGATACGCAGTATTTT. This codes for CASSQDRSLAVDTQYF.

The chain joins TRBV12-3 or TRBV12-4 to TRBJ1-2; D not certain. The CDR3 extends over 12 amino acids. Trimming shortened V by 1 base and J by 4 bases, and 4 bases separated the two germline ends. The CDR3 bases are TGTGCCAGCAGTTTAGAGGTCTATGGCTACACCTTC. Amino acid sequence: CASSLEVYGYTF.

Written as DNA, the CDR3 is TGTGCCAGCAGTGGACTAGCGGGTTTTCCAGGGAGTGAGCAGTACTTC. Its protein product is CASSGLAGFPGSEQYF. The J gene is TRBJ2-7, the V gene TRBV6-1; 10 positions agree with TRBD2. The CDR3 runs to 16 residues. CDR1 is MNHNS, CDR2 SASEGT, per germline. V lost 4 bases, J lost 7 bases, and 13 bases stayed unmatched.

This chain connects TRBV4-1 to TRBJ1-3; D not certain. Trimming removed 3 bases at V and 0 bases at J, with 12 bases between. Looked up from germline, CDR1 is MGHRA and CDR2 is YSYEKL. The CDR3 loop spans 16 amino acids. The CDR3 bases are TGCGCCAGCAGCCACGCCGGGCCCCGCTCTGGAAACACCATATATTTT. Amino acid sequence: CASSHAGPRSGNTIYF.

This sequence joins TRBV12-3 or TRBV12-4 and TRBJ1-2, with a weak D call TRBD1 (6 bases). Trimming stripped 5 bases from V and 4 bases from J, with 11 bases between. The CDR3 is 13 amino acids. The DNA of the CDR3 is TGTGCCAGCAGTCGACAGGACCCCTATGGCTACACCTTC. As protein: CASSRQDPYGYTF.

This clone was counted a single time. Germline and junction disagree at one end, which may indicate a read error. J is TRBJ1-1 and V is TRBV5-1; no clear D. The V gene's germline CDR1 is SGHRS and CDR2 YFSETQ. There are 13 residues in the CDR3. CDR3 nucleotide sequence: TGCGCCAGCAGCCCGTTCGATGGCACTAAAGCTTTCTTT. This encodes CASSPFDGTKAFF.

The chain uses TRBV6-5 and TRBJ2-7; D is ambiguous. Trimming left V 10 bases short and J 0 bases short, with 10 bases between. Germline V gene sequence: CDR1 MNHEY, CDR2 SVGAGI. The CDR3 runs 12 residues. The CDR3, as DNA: TGTGCCACCTACCACCGCTCCTACGAGCAGTACTTC. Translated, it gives CATYHRSYEQYF.

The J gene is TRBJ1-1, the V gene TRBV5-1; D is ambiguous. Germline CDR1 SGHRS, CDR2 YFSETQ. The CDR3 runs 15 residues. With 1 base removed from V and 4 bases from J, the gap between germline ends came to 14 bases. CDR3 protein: CASSLCRELGTEAFF. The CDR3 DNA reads TGCGCCAGCAGCTTGTGTAGGGAGTTGGGCACTGAAGCTTTCTTT.

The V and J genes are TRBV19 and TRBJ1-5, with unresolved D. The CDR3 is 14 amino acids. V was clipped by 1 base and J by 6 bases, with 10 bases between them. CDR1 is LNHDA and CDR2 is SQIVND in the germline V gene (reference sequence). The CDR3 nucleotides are TGTGCCAGTAGTATAGTTCAAGGTACTCAGCCCCAGCATTTT. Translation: CASSIVQGTQPQHF.

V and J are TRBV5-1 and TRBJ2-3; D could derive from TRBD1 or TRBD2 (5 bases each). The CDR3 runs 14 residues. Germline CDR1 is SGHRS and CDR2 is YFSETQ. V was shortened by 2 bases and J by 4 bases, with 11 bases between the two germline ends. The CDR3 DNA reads TGCGCCAGCAGCTTCGGTGGGACGGCAGATACGCAGTATTTT. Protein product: CASSFGGTADTQYF.

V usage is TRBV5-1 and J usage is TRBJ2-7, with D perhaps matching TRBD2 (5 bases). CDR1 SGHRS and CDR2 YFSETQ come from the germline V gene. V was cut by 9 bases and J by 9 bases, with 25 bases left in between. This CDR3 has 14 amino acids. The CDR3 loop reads CATSSIPSSTRQYF. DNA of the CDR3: TGCGCCACCTCTAGCATCCCCTCGAGTACGAGGCAGTACTTC.

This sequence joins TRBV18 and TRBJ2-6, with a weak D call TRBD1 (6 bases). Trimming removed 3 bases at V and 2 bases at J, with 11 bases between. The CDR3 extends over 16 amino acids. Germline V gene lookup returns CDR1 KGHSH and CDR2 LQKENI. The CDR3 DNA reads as TGTGCCAGCTCACCCACAGGGATAGCTGGGGCCAACGTCCTGACTTTC. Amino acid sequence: CASSPTGIAGANVLTF.

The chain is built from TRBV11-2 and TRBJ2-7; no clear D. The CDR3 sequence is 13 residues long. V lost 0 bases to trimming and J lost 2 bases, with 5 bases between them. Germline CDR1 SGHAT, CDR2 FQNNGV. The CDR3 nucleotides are TGTGCCAGCAGCTTAGACAGAACCTACGAGCAGTACTTC. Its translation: CASSLDRTYEQYF.